The source of this T cell receptor beta chain is a study of response to subunit inactivated influenza vaccine. MiXCR, run by TCRdb on the RT-PCR reads, gives a single entry per CDR3 protein. The sample contains more than 550,000 distinct CDR3 sequences, about 10% of which appear only once. The CDR3 has 15 residues. CDR1 and CDR2 (germline): MNHNS, SASEGT. This sample was also put to use in a study of T cells expressing NK-cell markers. In that study: As the method of synthesis, 5'RACE template switching with UMIs yielded TCR beta cDNA. Over 5 donors showed dominant NKG2C+ clonotypes comprising about 1.0-8% of their CD8+ T cells.

The clonotype comes from a man aged 45-60 years who received an inactivated influenza vaccine. Sequenced material: PBMCs from blood, taken on the day of vaccination. The chain joins TRBV6-1 to TRBJ2-1; 13 bases are a match to TRBD2. CDR3 nucleotide sequence: TGTGACAGTCGCCCGGGACTAGCGGGATACCATGAGCAGTTCTTC. Residues: CDSRPGLAGYHEQFF.